One and the same sample provided the 28 T cell receptor beta chains below, sequenced in a study of control samples from healthy donors and cancer patients. The protocol was immunoSEQ multiplex PCR, while the TCRdb copy is restricted to in-frame clones and leaves out a portion. The table lists about 270,000 clones, about 80% of them singletons, with roughly 13% in the top ten. The sequencing sample was made of PBMCs. Receptors were obtained from a woman aged 60 to 75 with lung cancer.

This sequence joins TRBV6-4 and TRBJ1-4; TRBD1 matches at 10 bases. Trimming removed 3 bases from V and 5 bases from J; junction bases left unmatched: 15. The CDR3 is made up of 19 amino acids. The germline CDR1 and CDR2 sequences are MRHNA and SNTAGT. The DNA of the CDR3 is TGTGCCAGCAGTGAAACGGCGACAGGGGGCATTGGGTCGAATGAAAAACTGTTTTTT. Its protein product is CASSETATGGIGSNEKLFF.

The V gene is TRBV19, the J gene TRBJ1-2, with 9 bases identical to TRBD1. Germline values: CDR1 LNHDA, CDR2 SQIVND (reference sequence). The length of the CDR3 is 18 residues. Losses at the gene ends were 5 bases for V and 2 bases for J; bases not matched to a gene: 15. Here the CDR3 DNA reads TGTGCCAGTAGTCTCCAGGGGACAGGGCCTCTAACCAACTATGGCTACACCTTC. This encodes CASSLQGTGPLTNYGYTF.

This chain uses TRBV30 with TRBJ1-2, with D perhaps matching TRBD1 (6 bases). V dropped 2 bases and J dropped 1 base, with 14 bases sitting between them. Germline values: CDR1 GTSNPN, CDR2 SVGIG (reference sequence). There are 15 residues in the CDR3. The CDR3 DNA reads TGTGCCTGGAGTCCCCGACAGGACTATAACTATGGCTACACCTTC. This encodes CAWSPRQDYNYGYTF. The full variable domain, with the rest looked up from reference TRBV30 and TRBJ1-2, is SQTIHQWPATLVQPVGSPLSLECTVEGTSNPNLYWYRQAAGRGLQLLFYSVGIGQISSEVPQNLSASRPQDRQFILSSKKLLLSDSGFYLCAWSPRQDYNYGYTFGSGTRLTVV.

The chain employs TRBV18 and TRBJ1-1; tentatively, D is TRBD1 (6 bases). The CDR3 loop spans 15 amino acids. Germline V gives CDR1 KGHSH, CDR2 LQKENI. V shed 3 bases and J shed 2 bases, with 13 bases lying between them. The DNA of the CDR3 is TGTGCCAGCTCACCTCAGACAGGATCTAACACTGAAGCTTTCTTT. Translating gives CASSPQTGSNTEAFF.

The chain uses TRBV14 and TRBJ1-1, with D maybe TRBD1 (5 bases). Germline values: CDR1 SGHDN, CDR2 FVKESK. This CDR3 contains 16 residues. V was clipped by 0 bases and J by 0 bases, with 11 bases between them. In DNA, the CDR3 is TGTGCCAGCAGCCAAGAAGGCAGGGCCCTGAACACTGAAGCTTTCTTT. It specifies CASSQEGRALNTEAFF.

This chain links TRBV28 with TRBJ2-3; D is unresolved. This CDR3 is built from 10 residues. Per the germline V gene, CDR1 is MDHEN and CDR2 is SYDVKM. The V and J ends lost 6 bases and 2 bases respectively, with 0 bases between them. DNA of the CDR3: TGTGCCAGCAGCACAGATACGCAGTATTTT. It translates to CASSTDTQYF.

Ten or more counts support this clone. J is TRBJ2-7 and V is TRBV7-5; the table's D call, TRBD2, was not checked against the DNA. TRBV7-5 is deemed a pseudogene. The CDR3 has 16 residues. In nucleotides, the CDR3 is TGTGTCAGAAGCTCCCACCAGCTAGCGGGAGCCTACGAGCAGTACTTC. This codes for CVRSSHQLAGAYEQYF.

The chain combines TRBV5-1 with TRBJ1-2; 8 bases line up with TRBD1. The CDR3 loop spans 14 amino acids. CDR1 is SGHRS, CDR2 YFSETQ, per germline. J lost 4 bases, V lost 4 bases, and 6 bases had no gene match. CDR3 DNA: TGCGCCAGCAGCGAACAGGGGGGCGGCTATGGCTACACCTTC. It codes for CASSEQGGGYGYTF.

The chain is built from TRBV2 and TRBJ2-1; D assignment may be TRBD1 or TRBD2 (6 bases each). Germline CDR1 reads SNHLY; CDR2 reads FYNNEI. Trimming pared 7 bases from V and 2 bases from J, leaving 15 bases between. The CDR3 loop spans 15 amino acids. CDR3 in amino acids: CASKVEGGPYNEQFF. CDR3 nucleotide sequence: TGTGCCAGCAAAGTGGAGGGGGGTCCCTACAATGAGCAGTTCTTC.

V is TRBV5-1 and J is TRBJ1-2; 7 bases line up with TRBD1. The CDR3 extends over 13 amino acids. Germline CDR1 reads SGHRS; CDR2 reads YFSETQ. Trimming cost V 5 bases and J 4 bases; bases outside gene matches: 5. The CDR3 nucleotides are TGCGCCAGCAGTGTAGGGGGCGTCTATGGCTACACCTTC. The encoded protein is CASSVGGVYGYTF.

The CDR3 loop is CASSQVVGVGSGGAIFTDTQYF. The CDR3 region has the DNA TGCGCCAGCAGCCAAGTAGTCGGGGTGGGTAGCGGGGGGGCCATCTTCACAGATACGCAGTATTTT. The V call is TRBV4-1, the J call TRBJ2-3, with TRBD2 matching 11 bases. This CDR3 has 22 residues. CDR1 and CDR2 (germline): MGHRA, YSYEKL. Trimming cost V 1 base and J 2 bases; bases outside gene matches: 20.

The DNA of the CDR3 is TGTGCCAGCAGTTTAACAGGGGACCCGAACACCGGGGAGCTGTTTTTT. Amino acid sequence: CASSLTGDPNTGELFF. The genes are TRBV11-1 and TRBJ2-2, with 7 nucleotides matching TRBD1. V shed 6 bases, J shed 0 bases, and the junction held 7 bases outside the gene matches. Germline CDR1 SGHAT, CDR2 FQDESV (reference sequence). The CDR3 consists of 16 residues.

The rearrangement links TRBV7-8 to TRBJ1-2; 11 nucleotides line up with TRBD1. This CDR3 comprises 15 residues. V trimming: 3 bases; J trimming: 5 bases; junction bases outside the gene matches: 5. Germline lookup yields CDR1 SGHVS and CDR2 FQNEAQ. CDR3 coding DNA: TGTGCCAGCAGCTTCGGACAGGGGGCGGGGTATGGCTACACCTTC. Encoded protein: CASSFGQGAGYGYTF.

This sequence joins TRBV3-1 (or the pseudogene TRBV3-2) and TRBJ2-3; D gene unclear. The CDR3 is made up of 14 amino acids. In germline, CDR1 is LGHDT, CDR2 YNNKEL (reference sequence). V was cut by 2 bases and J by 1 base, with 7 bases left in between. The CDR3 sequence: CASSQRVRTDTQYF. The CDR3 DNA reads as TGTGCCAGCAGCCAACGGGTGCGCACAGATACGCAGTATTTT.

DNA of the CDR3: TGTGCCAGCAGCCATTTACAGGGCCCTGAAGCTTTCTTT. This translates into CASSHLQGPEAFF. J is TRBJ1-1 and V is TRBV3-1 (or the pseudogene TRBV3-2); the D gene is possibly TRBD1 (6 bases). The CDR3 consists of 13 residues. Germline CDR1 reads LGHDT; CDR2 reads YNNKEL (reference sequence). V was trimmed by 3 bases and J by 6 bases, leaving 11 bases between them.

The rearrangement links TRBV7-3 to TRBJ1-1; possible D gene TRBD1, 5 bases. This CDR3 is built from 13 residues. CDR1 and CDR2 (germline): SGHTA, FQGTGA. V was cut by 2 bases and J by 4 bases, with 8 bases left in between. The CDR3 reads CASSLQGGTEAFF. CDR3 in DNA: TGTGCCAGCAGCTTACAGGGAGGCACTGAAGCTTTCTTT.

This rearrangement joins TRBV2 to TRBJ2-3; possibly TRBD2 for D (6 bases). Germline V gene sequence: CDR1 SNHLY, CDR2 FYNNEI. V lost 7 bases to trimming and J lost 4 bases, with 12 bases between them. This CDR3 is 13 amino acids long. CDR3 coding DNA: TGTGCCAGCAAGGAGGGGCCCGCAGATACGCAGTATTTT. Its translation is CASKEGPADTQYF.

The chain links TRBV19 to TRBJ2-1; 15 bases agree with TRBD2. The CDR3 sequence is 17 residues long. J lost 7 bases, V lost 7 bases, and 11 bases had no gene match. The germline gives CDR1 LNHDA, CDR2 SQIVND (reference sequence). The CDR3 is CASTTIGLAGGLNEQFF. CDR3 nucleotide sequence: TGTGCCAGTACCACTATTGGACTAGCGGGGGGGCTGAATGAGCAGTTCTTC.

The chain has TRBV29-1 and TRBJ2-1, with 7 bases matching TRBD2. V shed 7 bases and J 8 bases; nucleotides not matched to a gene: 17. CDR1 and CDR2 (germline): SQVTM, ANQGSEA. CDR3 length equals 15 residues. CDR3 nucleotide sequence: TGCAGCGCCCAAGATATGGGGGGGACTGGGGATGAGCAGTTCTTC. Translation gives CSAQDMGGTGDEQFF.

The chain links TRBV10-3 to TRBJ2-7; TRBD1 aligns across 9 bases. CDR1 and CDR2 from the germline V gene are ENHRY and SYGVKD. This CDR3 contains 14 residues. V dropped 2 bases and J dropped 4; count of bases not matched to a gene: 3. For the CDR3, the DNA is TGTGCCATCAGTGAGACGGGACAGGGTTACGAGCAGTACTTC. Residues: CAISETGQGYEQYF.

As to this clone: A read error may account for a junction end that differs from germline. This chain uses TRBV24-1 with TRBJ2-2, with D unclear. Germline CDR1 reads KGHDR; CDR2 reads SFDVKD. The CDR3 is 16 amino acids. The CDR3: CAASDFVGPSTGELFF. The CDR3 nucleotides read TGTGCCGCCAGTGATTTTGTGGGTCCCAGTACCGGGGAGCTGTTTTTT.

About this clone itself: The same CDR3 can be traced to other DNA sequences in this sample. The rearrangement uses TRBV5-1 and TRBJ2-7; a possible D gene is TRBD1 (5 bases). CDR3 length: 13 residues. The V end was cut by 1 base, the J end by 0 bases, with 5 bases between. From germline, CDR1 is SGHRS and CDR2 YFSETQ. The CDR3 nucleotides are TGCGCCAGCAGCTTGACAGGCTCCTACGAGCAGTACTTC. Residues: CASSLTGSYEQYF.

The chain has TRBV7-6 and TRBJ2-1, with TRBD2 matching 7 bases. Trimming cost V 0 bases and J 7 bases; bases outside gene matches: 3. The CDR3 loop spans 14 amino acids. Looked up from germline, CDR1 is SGHVS and CDR2 is FNYEAQ. CDR3 nucleotides: TGTGCCAGCAGCTTAGCGGGGGGGTGGAATGAGCAGTTCTTC. This translates into CASSLAGGWNEQFF.

The V gene is TRBV30, the J gene TRBJ2-3, with no clear D. Germline V gene lookup returns CDR1 GTSNPN and CDR2 SVGIG (reference sequence). Trimming removed 2 bases at V and 0 bases at J, with 15 bases between. This CDR3 comprises 16 residues. This chain's CDR3 is CAWSSLRFSSTDTQYF. The CDR3 nucleotides are TGTGCCTGGAGTTCCTTGCGTTTCAGTAGCACAGATACGCAGTATTTT.

The gene calls are TRBV19 and TRBJ2-1; 9 bases are shared with TRBD1. There are 15 residues in the CDR3. Germline CDR1 is LNHDA and CDR2 is SQIVND (reference sequence). J gave up 6 bases and V 3 bases, and 6 bases lay outside the gene matches. The CDR3 DNA follows: TGTGCCAGTAGTATGGGACAGGGCTTAGGCAATGAGCAGTTCTTC. Amino acids: CASSMGQGLGNEQFF.

This clone was counted a single time. The chain uses TRBV7-9 and TRBJ2-5; possible D gene TRBD2, 5 bases. Per germline, CDR1 SEHNR and CDR2 FQNEAQ (reference sequence). V lost 1 base and J lost 4, with 16 bases in between. The CDR3 length is 16 residues. The DNA of the CDR3 is TGTGCCAGCAGCTTAGTGGACTTGACCCTCCCAGAGACCCAGTACTTC. Translated, it gives CASSLVDLTLPETQYF.

This sequence joins TRBV20-1 and TRBJ2-7, with 7 nucleotides matching TRBD1. This CDR3 has 11 amino acids. V trimming: 3 bases; J trimming: 8 bases; junction bases outside the gene matches: 4. CDR1 and CDR2 (germline): DFQATT, SNEGSKA (reference sequence). The CDR3 DNA follows: TGCAGTGCTAGCGAACAGGGGCAGCAGTACTTC. Translated: CSASEQGQQYF.

The CDR3 protein is CASSPYVGGTTKTQYF. The CDR3 nucleotides are TGTGCCAGCAGCCCCTACGTGGGGGGAACAACGAAGACCCAGTACTTC. The chain recombines TRBV5-8 with TRBJ2-5, with D possibly being TRBD2 (6 bases). With 4 bases removed from V and 6 bases from J, the gap between germline ends came to 22 bases. This CDR3 contains 16 residues. CDR1 is SGHTS and CDR2 is YDEGEE in the germline V gene. Full variable domain (rest looked up from reference TRBV5-8 and TRBJ2-5): EAGVTQSPTHLIKTRGQQATLRCSPISGHTSVYWYQQALGLGLQFLLWYDEGEERNRGNFPPRFSGRQFPNYSSELNVNALELEDSALYLCASSPYVGGTTKTQYFGPGTRLLVL.